Shown below are 14 T cell receptor beta chains from a single sample sequenced in a study of T-cell reconstitution after alpha-beta-depleted transplantation in children. Unique molecular identifiers were used in preparing the TCRbeta library. TCRdb redid the calling of the PCR reads with MiXCR, one entry per CDR3 protein. The table shows 700,000 to 950,000 distinct CDR3 sequences, with roughly 15% occurring only once. The starting material was PBMCs, mostly from graft donor cells, obtained 360 days after TCRalphabeta/CD19-depleted stem cell transplant. The receptor source for this set is a male patient younger than 18 who had a stem cell transplant for acute lymphoblastic leukemia, so the T cells may come from the graft donor.

The rearrangement uses TRBV13 and TRBJ2-3, with D hard to call. Germline CDR1 and CDR2: PRHDT and FYEKMQ (reference sequence). The CDR3 covers 15 residues. V shed 3 bases and J shed 7 bases, with 17 bases lying between them. The CDR3 DNA follows: TGTGCCAGCAGCTTCACCGGCCCCAAACTCCATACGCAGTATTTT. This gives the protein CASSFTGPKLHTQYF.

This clonotype was seen at least ten times. The V and J genes are TRBV12-3 or TRBV12-4 and TRBJ2-6; tentative D call: TRBD2 (6 bases). Trimming cost V 5 bases and J 2 bases, with 13 bases left between them. CDR3 length: 16 amino acids. Written as DNA, the CDR3 is TGTGCCAGCAGTGGCTGGGGGGACCCTGGGGCCAACGTCCTGACTTTC. This gives the protein CASSGWGDPGANVLTF.

V gene TRBV27 combines with J gene TRBJ2-1; 11 bases are a match to TRBD2. Per germline, CDR1 MNHEY and CDR2 SMNVEV (reference sequence). This CDR3 region has 15 residues. V lost 4 bases to trimming and J lost 4 bases; unmatched junction nucleotides: 3. CDR3 sequence (DNA): TGTGCCAGCAGTTCGCCTAGCGGGAGGTACAATGAGCAGTTCTTC. This translates into CASSSPSGRYNEQFF.

The rearrangement joins TRBV29-1 to TRBJ2-1; D unclear. From germline, CDR1 is SQVTM and CDR2 ANQGSEA. V was pared by 5 bases and J by 8 bases, with 13 bases between. This CDR3 is built from 12 residues. CDR3 in amino acids: CSVRTPVDEQFF. In nucleotides, the CDR3 is TGCAGCGTTAGGACCCCTGTTGATGAGCAGTTCTTC.

DNA of the CDR3: TGCAGCGTTCGGGGGAACACTGAAGCTTTCTTT. Amino acid sequence: CSVRGNTEAFF. V and J are TRBV29-1 and TRBJ1-1; D gene ambiguous. Trimming shortened V by 5 bases and J by 1 base, and 5 bases separated the two germline ends. The CDR3 covers 11 residues. In germline, CDR1 is SQVTM, CDR2 ANQGSEA.

V gene TRBV7-2 combines with J gene TRBJ2-6; D is possibly TRBD2 (6 bases). V dropped 2 bases and J dropped 2 bases, with 10 bases sitting between them. CDR1 and CDR2 (germline): SGHTA, FQGNSA. The CDR3 has 16 amino acids. DNA for the CDR3: TGTGCCAGCAGCTTAAAGTCGGGAGCTGGGGCCAACGTCCTGACTTTC. Translation gives CASSLKSGAGANVLTF.

This clonotype was found a few times. CDR3 nucleotides: TGCGCCAGCAGCCCAGGACCGACCGTGAACACTGAAGCTTTCTTT. Translated: CASSPGPTVNTEAFF. The chain has TRBV5-1 and TRBJ1-1; D uncertain. Germline V gene sequence: CDR1 SGHRS, CDR2 YFSETQ. The CDR3 is 15 amino acids. V lost 4 bases, J lost 0 bases, and 13 bases lay in between.

This clonotype was detected a few times. The chain couples TRBV6-5 to TRBJ1-2; D is possibly TRBD1 (5 bases). CDR1 is MNHEY and CDR2 is SVGAGI in the germline V gene. The CDR3 consists of 14 residues. The V end lost 0 bases, the J end lost 7 bases, and 12 bases lay between the germline ends. CDR3 sequence: CASSYSGQLGGYTF. The CDR3 nucleotides read TGTGCCAGCAGTTACTCGGGGCAGCTTGGTGGCTACACCTTC.

CDR3 protein: CSLDSQETQYF. CDR3 DNA: TGCAGCCTGGACAGTCAAGAGACCCAGTACTTC. The chain joins TRBV29-1 to TRBJ2-5, with D possibly TRBD1 on 6 matching bases. The V end lost 8 bases, the J end lost 2 bases, and 9 bases lay between the germline ends. CDR1 and CDR2 from the germline V gene are SQVTM and ANQGSEA. The CDR3 length is 11 residues.

Only a few counts were recorded for this clonotype. The chain couples TRBV29-1 to TRBJ2-1; weak D call: TRBD2 (5 bases). CDR1 and CDR2 (germline): SQVTM, ANQGSEA. Deletions cut 1 base from V and 2 bases from J, with 12 bases between. The CDR3 totals 15 residues. The DNA of the CDR3 is TGCAGCGTTGAAGGGACTCCATATACCTACAATGAGCAGTTCTTC. It codes for CSVEGTPYTYNEQFF.

Ten or more counts support this clonotype. The chain uses TRBV4-1 and TRBJ2-7, with 8 bases fitting TRBD1. The germline gives CDR1 MGHRA, CDR2 YSYEKL. With V trimmed by 1 base and J by 5 bases, 7 bases remained unmatched. The CDR3 runs to 15 residues. The CDR3 nucleotides read TGCGCCAGCAGCCAAGCAGGACAGGGTATCCACGAGCAGTACTTC. The encoded protein is CASSQAGQGIHEQYF.

This clonotype was found a few times. The rearrangement uses TRBV12-3 or TRBV12-4 and TRBJ1-2, with a possible D match to TRBD1 (5 bases). V lost 7 bases and J 4 bases, leaving 16 bases between the germline ends. CDR3 length equals 14 residues. The CDR3 nucleotides are TGTGCCAGCACCCCCCTCGGGACCATCTATGGCTACACCTTC. It encodes CASTPLGTIYGYTF.

The chain couples TRBV24-1 to TRBJ2-1; 11 bases line up with TRBD2. Germline-derived CDR1 and CDR2 are KGHDR and SFDVKD. V was pared by 3 bases and J by 0 bases, with 6 bases of the junction left unmatched. CDR3 length: 18 amino acids. CDR3 sequence: CATSDVGLAEYSYNEQFF. The CDR3 DNA follows: TGTGCCACCAGTGATGTGGGACTAGCGGAATACTCCTACAATGAGCAGTTCTTC.

This clonotype was seen more than once but under ten times. Germline and junction disagree at one end, which may indicate a read error. J is TRBJ1-1 and V is TRBV7-8; D gene uncertain. CDR3 size: 13 residues. The germline CDR1 and CDR2 sequences are SGHVS and FQNEAQ. Written as DNA, the CDR3 is TGTGCCAGCAGGAGGGCCCTGAACACTGAAGTTTTCTTT. It is translated as CASRRALNTEVFF.